This TCR beta chain was obtained from a study of CD8 T cells in ankylosing spondylitis (dated by TCRdb to the late 2010s). Concerning the study at large: T cell receptor beta repertoires were profiled in healthy donors and ankylosing spondylitis patients so that disease-linked TCR variants could be found. Peripheral blood was sampled, and synovial fluid was additionally collected from ankylosing spondylitis patients. In total, the full study cohort was made up of approximately 99 healthy donors and 25 or so ankylosing spondylitis patients.

As regards this clonotype: Its target antigen remains unknown. It may be a read error: a sequence one base away is much more abundant.

Looking up the germline V gene yields CDR1 SQVTM and CDR2 ANQGSEA. Its CDR3 holds 14 amino acids, cysteine through phenylalanine. Kept here is only the CDR3 DNA, which spans 42 bases and is read in frame from base 1. Points the paper makes about the study in general: Blood from ankylosing spondylitis patients appeared to be characterized by a TCR beta motif composed of several highly homologous amino acid variants. According to the report, matched synovial fluid samples from ankylosing spondylitis patients were significantly enriched for the disease-linked clones. Some motif variants had previously been reported in the synovial fluid and blood of reactive arthritis patients, which suggests shared mechanisms of disease initiation. In peripheral blood, the disease-linked clones were found at relatively low frequencies and had a CD8+ phenotype.

Sequencing was performed on an Illumina HiSeq 2500. Quantitative 5'-RACE with molecular barcodes was used to prepare TCR beta libraries. In the authors' own workflow: Disease-linked TCR variants were identified with a new computational method built on a probabilistic model of VDJ rearrangement. Using fastp at Q25 and MiXCR, TCRdb reprocessed the public reads and kept productive beta chains. Each CDR3 protein gets just one entry, which takes the most common genes and DNA from the rows behind it. The V and J calls were not made by the authors but by TCRdb's processing. The sample yields 470,000 or so distinct CDR3 sequences; 25% to 30% were counted once. The top ten clonotypes cover about 0.89% of the sample.

The sample taken for sequencing was blood, either unsorted or a sorted T cell fraction (not recorded which). The sequence is built from TRBV29-1 and TRBJ1-1, with 8 junctional bases fitting TRBD1. The source of this sequence is a male donor with ankylosing spondylitis. The CDR3 region: CSDEGVTGAGKAFF. The DNA reads as follows: TGCAGCGATGAAGGTGTGACAGGGGCGGGTAAGGCTTTCTTT.